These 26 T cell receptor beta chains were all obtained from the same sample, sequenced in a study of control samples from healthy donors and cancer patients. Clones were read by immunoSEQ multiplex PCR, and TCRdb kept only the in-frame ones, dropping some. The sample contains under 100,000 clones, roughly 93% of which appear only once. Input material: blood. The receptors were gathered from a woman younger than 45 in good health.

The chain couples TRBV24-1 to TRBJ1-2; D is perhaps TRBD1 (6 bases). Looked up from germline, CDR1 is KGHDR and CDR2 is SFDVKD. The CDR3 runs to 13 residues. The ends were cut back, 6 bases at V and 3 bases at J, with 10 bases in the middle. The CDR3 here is CATSPGQHYGYTF. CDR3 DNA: TGTGCCACCAGTCCGGGACAACACTATGGCTACACCTTC.

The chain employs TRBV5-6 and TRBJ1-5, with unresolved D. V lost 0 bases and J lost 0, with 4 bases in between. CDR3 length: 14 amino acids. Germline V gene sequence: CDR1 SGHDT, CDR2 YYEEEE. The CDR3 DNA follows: TGTGCCAGCAGCTTGGGGACTAGCAATCAGCCCCAGCATTTT. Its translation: CASSLGTSNQPQHF.

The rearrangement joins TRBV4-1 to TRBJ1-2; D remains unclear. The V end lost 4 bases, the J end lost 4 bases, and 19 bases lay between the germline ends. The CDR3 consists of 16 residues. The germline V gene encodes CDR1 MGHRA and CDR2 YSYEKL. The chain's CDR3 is CASSRVPLAKGYGYTF. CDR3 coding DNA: TGCGCCAGCAGCCGAGTACCCCTGGCCAAGGGCTATGGCTACACCTTC.

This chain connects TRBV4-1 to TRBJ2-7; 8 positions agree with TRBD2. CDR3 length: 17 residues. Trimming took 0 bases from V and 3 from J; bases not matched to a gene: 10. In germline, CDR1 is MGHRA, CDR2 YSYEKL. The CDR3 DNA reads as TGCGCCAGCAGCCAAGATACTTTCGCGGGAGGATACTACGAGCAGTACTTC. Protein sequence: CASSQDTFAGGYYEQYF.

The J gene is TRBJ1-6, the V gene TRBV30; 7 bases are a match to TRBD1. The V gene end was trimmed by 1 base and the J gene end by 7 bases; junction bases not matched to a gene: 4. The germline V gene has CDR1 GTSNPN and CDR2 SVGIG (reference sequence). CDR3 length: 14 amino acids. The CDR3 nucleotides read TGTGCCTGGAGTGAGGGGGCTGGAAATTCACCCCTCCACTTT. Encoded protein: CAWSEGAGNSPLHF.

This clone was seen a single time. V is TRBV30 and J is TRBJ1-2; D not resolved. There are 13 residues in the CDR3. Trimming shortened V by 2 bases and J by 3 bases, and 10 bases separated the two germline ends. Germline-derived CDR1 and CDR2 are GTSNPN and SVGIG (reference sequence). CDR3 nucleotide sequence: TGTGCCTGGAGTACCATTCGGCACTATGGCTACACCTTC. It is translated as CAWSTIRHYGYTF.

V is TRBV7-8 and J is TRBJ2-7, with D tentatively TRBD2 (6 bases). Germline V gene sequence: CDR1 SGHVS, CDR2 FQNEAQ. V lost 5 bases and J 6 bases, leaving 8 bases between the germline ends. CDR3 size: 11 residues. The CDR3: CASSQGGEQYF. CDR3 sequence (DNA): TGTGCCAGCAGCCAGGGAGGCGAGCAGTACTTC. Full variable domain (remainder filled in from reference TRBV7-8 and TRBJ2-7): GAGVSQSPRYKVAKRGQDVALRCDPISGHVSLFWYQQALGQGPEFLTYFQNEAQLDKSGLPSDRFFAERPEGSVSTLKIQRTQQEDSAVYLCASSQGGEQYFGPGTRLTVT.

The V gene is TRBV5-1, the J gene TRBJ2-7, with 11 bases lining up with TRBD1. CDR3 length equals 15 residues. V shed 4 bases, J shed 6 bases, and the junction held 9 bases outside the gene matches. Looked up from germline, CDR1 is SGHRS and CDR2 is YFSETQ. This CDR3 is CASSQEDRGRIEQYF. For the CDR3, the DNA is TGCGCCAGCAGCCAAGAGGACAGGGGGCGTATCGAGCAGTACTTC. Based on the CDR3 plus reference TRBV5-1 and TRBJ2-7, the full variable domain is KAGVTQTPRYLIKTRGQQVTLSCSPISGHRSVSWYQQTPGQGLQFLFEYFSETQRNKGNFPGRFSGRQFSNSRSEMNVSTLELGDSALYLCASSQEDRGRIEQYFGPGTRLTVT.

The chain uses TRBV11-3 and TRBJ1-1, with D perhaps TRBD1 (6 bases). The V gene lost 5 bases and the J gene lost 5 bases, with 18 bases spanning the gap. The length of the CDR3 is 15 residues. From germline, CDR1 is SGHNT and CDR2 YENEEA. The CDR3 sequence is CASSLSRGKSTEAFF. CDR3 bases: TGTGCCAGCAGCCTGAGCAGGGGTAAGTCGACTGAAGCTTTCTTT.

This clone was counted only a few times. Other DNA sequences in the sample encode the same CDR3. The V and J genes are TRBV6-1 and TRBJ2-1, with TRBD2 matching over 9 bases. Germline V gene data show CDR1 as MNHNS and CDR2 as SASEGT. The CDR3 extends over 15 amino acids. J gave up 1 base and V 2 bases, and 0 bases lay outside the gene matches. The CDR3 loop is CASSELAGSYNEQFF. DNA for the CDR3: TGTGCCAGCAGTGAACTAGCGGGGTCCTACAATGAGCAGTTCTTC.

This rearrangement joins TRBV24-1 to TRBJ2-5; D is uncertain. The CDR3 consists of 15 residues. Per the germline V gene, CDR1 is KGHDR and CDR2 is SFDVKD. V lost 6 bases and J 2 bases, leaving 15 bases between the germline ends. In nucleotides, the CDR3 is TGTGCCACCAGTCGCATGGGAACCCAACAAGAGACCCAGTACTTC. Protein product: CATSRMGTQQETQYF.

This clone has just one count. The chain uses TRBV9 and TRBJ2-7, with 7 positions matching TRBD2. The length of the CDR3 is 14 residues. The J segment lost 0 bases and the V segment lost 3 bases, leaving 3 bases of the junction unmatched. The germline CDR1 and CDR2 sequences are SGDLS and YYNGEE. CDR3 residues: CASSGTSLSYEQYF. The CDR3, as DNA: TGTGCCAGCAGCGGGACTAGTCTCTCCTACGAGCAGTACTTC.

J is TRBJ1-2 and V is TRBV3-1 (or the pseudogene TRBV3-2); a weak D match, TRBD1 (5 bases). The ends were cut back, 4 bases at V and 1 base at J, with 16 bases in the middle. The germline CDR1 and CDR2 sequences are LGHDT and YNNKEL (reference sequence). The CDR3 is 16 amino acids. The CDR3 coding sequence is TGTGCCAGCAGCCTTTACGCTCGGGGCTTTAACTATGGCTACACCTTC. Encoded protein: CASSLYARGFNYGYTF.

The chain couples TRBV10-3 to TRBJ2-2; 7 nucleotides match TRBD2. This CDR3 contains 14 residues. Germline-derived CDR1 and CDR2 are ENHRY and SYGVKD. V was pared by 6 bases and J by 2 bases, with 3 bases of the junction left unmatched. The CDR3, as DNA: TGTGCCATCAGGCCGGGAGGAAACACCGGGGAGCTGTTTTTT. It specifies CAIRPGGNTGELFF.

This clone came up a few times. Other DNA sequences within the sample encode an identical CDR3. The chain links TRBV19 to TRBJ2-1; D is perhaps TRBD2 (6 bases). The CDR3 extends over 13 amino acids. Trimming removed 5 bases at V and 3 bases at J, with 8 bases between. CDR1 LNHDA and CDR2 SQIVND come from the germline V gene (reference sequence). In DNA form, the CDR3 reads TGTGCCAGTAGTCCTAGCGTCTACAATGAGCAGTTCTTC. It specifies CASSPSVYNEQFF.

The CDR3 DNA sequence: TGTGCCAGCAGCCCGGCGCTATTGCCACAAGAGACCCAGTACTTC. It encodes CASSPALLPQETQYF. The chain employs TRBV7-9 and TRBJ2-5; the D is unclear. With 5 bases removed from V and 2 bases from J, the gap between germline ends came to 15 bases. The germline V gene encodes CDR1 SEHNR and CDR2 FQNEAQ (reference sequence). The CDR3 runs to 15 residues.

The chain's CDR3 is CASSQGPLKEGYTF. The CDR3 DNA is TGTGCCAGCAGCCAGGGCCCCCTAAAGGAGGGCTACACCTTC. V usage is TRBV3-1 (or the pseudogene TRBV3-2) and J usage is TRBJ1-2; the D is unclear. Per the germline V gene, CDR1 is LGHDT and CDR2 is YNNKEL (reference sequence). Trimming pared 3 bases from V and 8 bases from J, leaving 16 bases between. This CDR3 contains 14 residues.

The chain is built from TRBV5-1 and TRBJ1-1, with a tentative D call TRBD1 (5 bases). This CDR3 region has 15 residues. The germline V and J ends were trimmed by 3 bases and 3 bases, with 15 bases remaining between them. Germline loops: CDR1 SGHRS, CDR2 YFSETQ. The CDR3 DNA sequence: TGCGCCAGCAGCTCCCAGGGAGGGACTCACACTGAAGCTTTCTTT. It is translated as CASSSQGGTHTEAFF.

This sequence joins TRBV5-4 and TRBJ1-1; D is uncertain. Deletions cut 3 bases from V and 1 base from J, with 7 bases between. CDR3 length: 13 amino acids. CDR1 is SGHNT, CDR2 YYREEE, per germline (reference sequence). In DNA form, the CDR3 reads TGTGCCAGCAGCTCCAACTGGAACACTGAAGCTTTCTTT. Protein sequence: CASSSNWNTEAFF.

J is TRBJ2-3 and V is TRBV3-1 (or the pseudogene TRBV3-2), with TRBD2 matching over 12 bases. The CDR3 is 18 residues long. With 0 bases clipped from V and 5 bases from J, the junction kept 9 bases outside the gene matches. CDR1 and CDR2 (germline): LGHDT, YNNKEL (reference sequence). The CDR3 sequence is CASSQDLRLAGVRDTQYF. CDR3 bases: TGTGCCAGCAGCCAAGATCTTCGACTAGCGGGAGTTCGAGATACGCAGTATTTT.

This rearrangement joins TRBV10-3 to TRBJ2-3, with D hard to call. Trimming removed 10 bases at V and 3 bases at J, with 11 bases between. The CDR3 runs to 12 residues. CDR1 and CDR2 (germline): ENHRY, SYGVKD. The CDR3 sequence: CATGATTDTQYF. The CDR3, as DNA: TGTGCCACAGGAGCGACGACAGATACGCAGTATTTT.

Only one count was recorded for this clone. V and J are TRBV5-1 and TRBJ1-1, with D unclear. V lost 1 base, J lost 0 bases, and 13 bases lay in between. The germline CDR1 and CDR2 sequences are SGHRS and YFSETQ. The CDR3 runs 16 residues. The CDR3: CASSLLPSLLNTEAFF. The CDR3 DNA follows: TGCGCCAGCAGCTTGCTACCCTCCCTGTTGAACACTGAAGCTTTCTTT.

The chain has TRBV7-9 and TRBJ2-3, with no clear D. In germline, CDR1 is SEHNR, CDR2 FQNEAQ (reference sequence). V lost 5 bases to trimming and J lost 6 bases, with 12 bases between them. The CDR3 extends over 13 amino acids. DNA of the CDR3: TGTGCCAGCAGCACCCGGCCCGCGGATACGCAGTATTTT. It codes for CASSTRPADTQYF. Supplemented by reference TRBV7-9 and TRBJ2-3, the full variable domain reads DTGVSQNPRHKITKRGQNVTFRCDPISEHNRLYWYRQTLGQGPEFLTYFQNEAQLEKSRLLSDRFSAERPKGSFSTLEIQRTEQGDSAMYLCASSTRPADTQYFGPGTRLTVL.

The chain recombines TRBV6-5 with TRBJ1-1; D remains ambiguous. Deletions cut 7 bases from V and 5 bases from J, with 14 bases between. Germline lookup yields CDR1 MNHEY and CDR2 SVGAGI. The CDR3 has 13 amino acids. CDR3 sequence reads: CASKEGRRTEAFF. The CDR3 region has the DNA TGTGCCAGCAAGGAGGGCAGGAGGACTGAAGCTTTCTTT.

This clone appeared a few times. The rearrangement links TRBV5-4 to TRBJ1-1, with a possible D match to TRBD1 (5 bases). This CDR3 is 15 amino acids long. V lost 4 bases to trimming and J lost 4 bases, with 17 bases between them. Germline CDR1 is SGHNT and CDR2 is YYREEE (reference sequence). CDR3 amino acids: CASSQNRQLGTEAFF. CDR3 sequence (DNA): TGTGCCAGCAGCCAAAATCGACAGTTGGGCACTGAAGCTTTCTTT.

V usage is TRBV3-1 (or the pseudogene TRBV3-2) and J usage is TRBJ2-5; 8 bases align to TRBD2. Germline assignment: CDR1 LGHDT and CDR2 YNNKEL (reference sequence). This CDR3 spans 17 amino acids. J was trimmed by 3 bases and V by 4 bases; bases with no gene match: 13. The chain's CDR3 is CASSPTREGRREETQYF. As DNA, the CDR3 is TGTGCCAGCAGCCCTACCCGGGAGGGGAGGCGAGAAGAGACCCAGTACTTC.